The sequence of this T cell receptor beta chain was determined in a study of OX40 agonist ivuxolimab in advanced cancers. At the level of the study: Each dose-escalation patient presented with hepatocellular carcinoma, melanoma, renal cell or head and neck cancer.

Assay used: immunoSEQ multiplex PCR; TCRdb lists only in-frame clones, some missing. The table includes 55,000 to 80,000 clones, about 89% detected once. Germline values: CDR1 SGDLS, CDR2 YYNGEE. Between the trimmed V and J ends, which lost 5 bases and 3 bases, there was a span of 8 bases. The CDR3 is made up of 12 amino acids. The chain joins TRBV9 to TRBJ1-2; a weak D match, TRBD1 (5 bases). This TCR was sampled from an adult with an advanced solid tumor such as melanoma, head and neck, liver or kidney cancer. Sequenced here: CD4+ or CD8+ T cells sorted from blood, sampled in a trial of the OX40 agonist ivuxolimab. CDR3 region: CASRRGDYGYTF. The CDR3 coding sequence is TGTGCCAGCAGACGGGGGGACTATGGCTACACCTTC.